This TCR beta chain originates from a study of neurological immune-mediated disorders. Study-wide results and caveats: Among expanded clones, no CDR3 amino acid sequences were shared across subjects, a pattern suggesting private repertoires in all groups.

Synthesis of cDNA was accomplished via 5'RACE employing 10-nucleotide random UMIs. Each CDR3 protein is one row after TCRdb ran MiXCR on the 5' RACE reads. The table shows about 66,000 distinct CDR3 sequences, with 5.2% occurring only once. This clonotype came up many times. Its antigen is not identified. The CDR3 covers 14 residues. Germline trimming cut 1 base from V and 4 bases from J; bases unmatched to any gene: 0. The V and J genes are TRBV12-3 or TRBV12-4 and TRBJ1-2, with 10 nucleotides matching TRBD1. The source is a woman younger than 45 with multiple sclerosis. Sequences were obtained from PBMCs. In DNA, the CDR3 is TGTGCCAGCAGTTTAGGGACAGGGGGCTATGGCTACACCTTC. Amino acids: CASSLGTGGYGYTF.